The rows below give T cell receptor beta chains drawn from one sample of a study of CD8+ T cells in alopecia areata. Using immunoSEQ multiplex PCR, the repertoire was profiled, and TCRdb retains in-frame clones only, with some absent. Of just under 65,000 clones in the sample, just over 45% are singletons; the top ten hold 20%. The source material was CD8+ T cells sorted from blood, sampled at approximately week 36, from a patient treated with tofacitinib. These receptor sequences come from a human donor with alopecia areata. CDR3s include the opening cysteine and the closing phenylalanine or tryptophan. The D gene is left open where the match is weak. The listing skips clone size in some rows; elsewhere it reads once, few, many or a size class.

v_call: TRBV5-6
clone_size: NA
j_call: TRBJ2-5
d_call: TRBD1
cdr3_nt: TGTGCCAGCAGCCTGACGGACAGGGGGCGAGAGACCCAGTACTTC
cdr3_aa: CASSLTDRGRETQYF

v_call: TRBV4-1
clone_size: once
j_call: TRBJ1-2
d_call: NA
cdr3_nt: TGCGCCAGCAGCTCTGACAGGTCGCGTGGCTACACCTTC
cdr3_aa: CASSSDRSRGYTF

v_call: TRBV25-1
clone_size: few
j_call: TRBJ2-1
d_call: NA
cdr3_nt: TGTGCCAGCAGCTCAATGAGTGAGCAGTTCTTC
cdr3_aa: CASSSMSEQFF

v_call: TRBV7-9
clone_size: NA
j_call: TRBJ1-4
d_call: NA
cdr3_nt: TGTGCCAGCAGCTTAGGGCTTGAAAAACTGTTTTTT
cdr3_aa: CASSLGLEKLFF

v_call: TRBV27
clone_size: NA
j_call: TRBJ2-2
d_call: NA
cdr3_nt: TGTGCCAGCAGCGCAACCAGGCCCGGGGAGCTGTTTTTT
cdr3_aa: CASSATRPGELFF

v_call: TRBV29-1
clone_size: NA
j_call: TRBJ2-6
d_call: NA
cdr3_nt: TGCAGCGTTAAAGACCGGGGTGGGGCCAACGTCCTGACTTTC
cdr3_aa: CSVKDRGGANVLTF

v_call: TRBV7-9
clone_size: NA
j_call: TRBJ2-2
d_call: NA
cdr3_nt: TGTGCCAGCAGCCCGCATGTACGGGGAGCGAACACCGGGGAGCTGTTTTTT
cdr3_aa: CASSPHVRGANTGELFF

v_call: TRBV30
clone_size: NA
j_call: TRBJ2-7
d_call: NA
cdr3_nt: TGTGCCTGGAGTGAAGGGGACAACCTTCGCGAGCAGTACTTC
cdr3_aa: CAWSEGDNLREQYF

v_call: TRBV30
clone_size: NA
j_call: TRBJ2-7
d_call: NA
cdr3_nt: TGTGCCTGGAGTGATCCAGCGGAGAGGGGTTCCTACGAGCAGTACTTC
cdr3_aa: CAWSDPAERGSYEQYF

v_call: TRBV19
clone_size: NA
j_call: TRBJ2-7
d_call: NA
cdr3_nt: TGTGCCAGTAGTTTCGCCTCGGGGGAGCAGTACTTC
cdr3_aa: CASSFASGEQYF

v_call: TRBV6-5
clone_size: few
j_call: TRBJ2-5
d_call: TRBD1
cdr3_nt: TGTGCCAGCAGTCAAGACAGGGGGCGAGAGACCCAGTACTTC
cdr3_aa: CASSQDRGRETQYF

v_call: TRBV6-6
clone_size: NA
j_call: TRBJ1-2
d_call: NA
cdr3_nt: TGTGCCAGCACCTTGGGGGATGGCTACACCTTC
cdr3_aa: CASTLGDGYTF

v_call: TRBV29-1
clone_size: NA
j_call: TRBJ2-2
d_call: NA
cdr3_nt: TGCAGCGTTGTGTGGGCCACCGGGGAGCTGTTTTTT
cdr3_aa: CSVVWATGELFF

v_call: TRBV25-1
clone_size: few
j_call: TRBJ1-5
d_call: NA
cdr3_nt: TGTGCCAGCAGTGATCAGGGTAGCAATCAGCCCCAGCATTTT
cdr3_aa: CASSDQGSNQPQHF

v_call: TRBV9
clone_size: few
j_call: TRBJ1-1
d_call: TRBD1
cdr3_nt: TGTGCCAGCAGCACCCGGGACAGAGACACTGAAGCTTTCTTT
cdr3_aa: CASSTRDRDTEAFF

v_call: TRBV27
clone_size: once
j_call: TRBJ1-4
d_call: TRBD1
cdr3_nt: TGTGCCAGCAGCCGATACCCACAGGGGGGGGTTTTT
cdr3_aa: CASSRYPQGGVF

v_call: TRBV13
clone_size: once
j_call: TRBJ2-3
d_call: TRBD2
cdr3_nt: TGTGCCAGCAGCTCCGGACTAGCGGTCACAGATACGCAGTATTTT
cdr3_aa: CASSSGLAVTDTQYF

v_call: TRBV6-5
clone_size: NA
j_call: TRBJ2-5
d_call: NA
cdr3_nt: TGTGCCAGCAGTTCCCCCACGGGGGGCGGAGAGACCCAGTACTTC
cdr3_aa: CASSSPTGGGETQYF

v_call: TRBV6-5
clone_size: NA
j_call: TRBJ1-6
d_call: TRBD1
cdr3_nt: TGTGCCAGCAGGACAGGGTTGGGAGTTTATTCACCCCTCCACTTT
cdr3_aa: CASRTGLGVYSPLHF

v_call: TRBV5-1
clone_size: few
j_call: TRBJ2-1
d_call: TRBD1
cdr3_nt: TGCGCCAGCAGCTTGGTTGACAGGGGCCGTGAGCAGTTCTTC
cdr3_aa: CASSLVDRGREQFF

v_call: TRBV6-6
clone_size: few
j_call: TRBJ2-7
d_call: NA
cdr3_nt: TGTGCCAGCAGTTACCACGTCGGGGAAACTAGGGAGCAGTACTTC
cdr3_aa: CASSYHVGETREQYF

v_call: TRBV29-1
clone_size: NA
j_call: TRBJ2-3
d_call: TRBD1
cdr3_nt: TGCAGCGTTGAAGATCCCCAGGGGGCAGACACGCAGTATTTT
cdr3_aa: CSVEDPQGADTQYF

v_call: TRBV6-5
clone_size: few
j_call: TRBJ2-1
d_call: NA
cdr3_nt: TGTGCCAGCAGGGGCGGGGGCAACAATGAGCAGTTCTTC
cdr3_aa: CASRGGGNNEQFF

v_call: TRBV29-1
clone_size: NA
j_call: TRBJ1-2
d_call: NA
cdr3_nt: TGCAGCGTTGAGCGGAGGGGATATGGCTACACCTTC
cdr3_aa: CSVERRGYGYTF

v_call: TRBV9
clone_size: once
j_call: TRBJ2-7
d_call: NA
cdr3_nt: TGTGCCAGCAGCGTCGGGGACTCCTCCTACGAGCAGTACTTC
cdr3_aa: CASSVGDSSYEQYF

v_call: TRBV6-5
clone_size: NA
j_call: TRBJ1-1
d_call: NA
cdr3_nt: TGTGCCAGCAGGGTCCGTGGGAACACTGAAGCTTTCTTT
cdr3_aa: CASRVRGNTEAFF

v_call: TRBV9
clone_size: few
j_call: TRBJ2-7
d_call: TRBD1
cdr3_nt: TGTGCCAGCAGCGTAATGGGACAGTCCGTCGGCGAGCAGTACTTC
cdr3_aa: CASSVMGQSVGEQYF

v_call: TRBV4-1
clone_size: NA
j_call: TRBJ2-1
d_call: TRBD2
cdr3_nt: TGCGCCAGCAGCCAAGATCCTGCTAGCGGGAGCCTCCCTGAGCAGTTCTTC
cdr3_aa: CASSQDPASGSLPEQFF

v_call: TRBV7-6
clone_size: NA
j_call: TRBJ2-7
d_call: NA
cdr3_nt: TGTGCCAGCAGCTTAGCAGGAGGGTACGAGCAGTACTTC
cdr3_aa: CASSLAGGYEQYF

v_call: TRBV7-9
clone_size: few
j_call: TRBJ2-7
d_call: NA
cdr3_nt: TGTGCCAGCAGCTTTAACTACGAGCAGTACTTC
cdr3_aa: CASSFNYEQYF

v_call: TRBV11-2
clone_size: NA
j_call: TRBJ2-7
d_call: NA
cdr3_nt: TGTGCCAGCAGCACAAAGGGTGGCGGGGCCTACGAGCAGTACTTC
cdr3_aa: CASSTKGGGAYEQYF

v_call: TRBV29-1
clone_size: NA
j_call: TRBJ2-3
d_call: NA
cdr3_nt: TGCAGCGTTGAGGCTGAGGGAGGCACAGATACGCAGTATTTT
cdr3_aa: CSVEAEGGTDTQYF

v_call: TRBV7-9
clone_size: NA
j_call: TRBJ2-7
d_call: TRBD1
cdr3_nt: TGTGCCAGCAGCTTAGGACAGGGTGGGCTCTACGAGCAGTACTTC
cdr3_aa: CASSLGQGGLYEQYF

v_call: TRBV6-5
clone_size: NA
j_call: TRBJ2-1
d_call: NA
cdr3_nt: TGTGCCAGCGGGGACAATGAGCAGTTCTTC
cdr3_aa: CASGDNEQFF

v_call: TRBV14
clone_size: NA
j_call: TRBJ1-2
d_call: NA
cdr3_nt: TGTGCCAGCAGCCTTGGGGGCGGAGGGGATGGCTACACCTTC
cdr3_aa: CASSLGGGGDGYTF

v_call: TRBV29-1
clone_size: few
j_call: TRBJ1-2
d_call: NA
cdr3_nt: TGCAGCGTTGCGGGGGGAGGAGGCTACACCTTC
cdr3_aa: CSVAGGGGYTF

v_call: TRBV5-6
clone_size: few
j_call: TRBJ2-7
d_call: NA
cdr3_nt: TGTGCCAGCAGCGCCCCACCCTACGAGCAGTACTTC
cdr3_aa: CASSAPPYEQYF

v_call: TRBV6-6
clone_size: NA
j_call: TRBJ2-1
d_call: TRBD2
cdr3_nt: TGTGCCAGCAGTTTGACTAGCGGACCAACCTACAATGAGCAGTTCTTC
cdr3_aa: CASSLTSGPTYNEQFF

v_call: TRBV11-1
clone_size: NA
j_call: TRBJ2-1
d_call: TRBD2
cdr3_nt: TGTGCCAGCATCTCGATGACTAGCGGGACCCCTATAGAATACAATGAGCAGTTCTTC
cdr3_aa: CASISMTSGTPIEYNEQFF

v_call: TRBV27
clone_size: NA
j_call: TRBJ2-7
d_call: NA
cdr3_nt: TGTGCCAGCAGTTCCTACGAGCAGTACTTC
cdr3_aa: CASSSYEQYF

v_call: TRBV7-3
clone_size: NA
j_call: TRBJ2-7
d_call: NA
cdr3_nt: TGTGCCAGCAGTCCTGGACCGGCTGACGAGCAGTACTTC
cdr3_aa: CASSPGPADEQYF

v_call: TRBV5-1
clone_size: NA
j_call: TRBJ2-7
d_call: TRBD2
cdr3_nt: TGCGCCAGCAGCTTAATCCGATACGGACTAGCGGGAGGAGATGAGCAGTACTTC
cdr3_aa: CASSLIRYGLAGGDEQYF

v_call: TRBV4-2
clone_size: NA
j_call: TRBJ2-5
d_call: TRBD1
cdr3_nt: TGTGCCAGCAGCCCCGGGACAGGGGGCGAGACCCAGTACTTC
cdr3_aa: CASSPGTGGETQYF

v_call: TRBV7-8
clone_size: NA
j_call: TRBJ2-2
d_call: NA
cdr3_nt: TGTGCCAGCAGCCTGTACCCCCGGGGGTCCCGGGAGCTGTTTTTT
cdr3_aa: CASSLYPRGSRELFF

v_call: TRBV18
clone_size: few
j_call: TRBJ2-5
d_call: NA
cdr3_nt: TGTGCCAGCTCACCCAAGGAAGAGACCCAGTACTTC
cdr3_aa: CASSPKEETQYF

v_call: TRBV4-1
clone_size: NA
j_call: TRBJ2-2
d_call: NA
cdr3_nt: TGCGCCAGCAGCCAAATCAACGGGGAGCTGTTTTTT
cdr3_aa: CASSQINGELFF

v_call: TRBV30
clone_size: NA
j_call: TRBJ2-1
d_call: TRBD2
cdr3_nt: TGTGCCTGCCTCCCCGGGACTAGCGGGAGCTACAATGAGCAGTTCTTC
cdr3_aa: CACLPGTSGSYNEQFF

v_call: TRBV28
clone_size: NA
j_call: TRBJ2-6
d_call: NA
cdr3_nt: TGTGCCAGCAGTTCCGGGATTCTAAACGTCCTGACTTTC
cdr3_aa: CASSSGILNVLTF

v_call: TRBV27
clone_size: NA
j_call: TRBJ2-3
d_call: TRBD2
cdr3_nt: TGTGCCAGCAGTCCCCGGGGTGTGGGGCTAGCGGGAGTCCTTAGCACAGATACGCAGTATTTT
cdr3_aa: CASSPRGVGLAGVLSTDTQYF

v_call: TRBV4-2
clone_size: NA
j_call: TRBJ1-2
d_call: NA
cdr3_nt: TGTGCCAGCAGCCAAGGCGTCAGCAACTATGGCTACACCTTC
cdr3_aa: CASSQGVSNYGYTF

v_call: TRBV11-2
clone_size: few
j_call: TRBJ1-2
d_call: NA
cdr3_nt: TGTGCCAGCAGCTTAGGAGCGTATGGCTACACCTTC
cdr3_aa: CASSLGAYGYTF

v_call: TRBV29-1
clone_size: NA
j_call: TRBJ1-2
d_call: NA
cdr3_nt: TGCAGCGTTGAACGGAAGGAGCTTAACTATGGCTACACCTTC
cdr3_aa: CSVERKELNYGYTF

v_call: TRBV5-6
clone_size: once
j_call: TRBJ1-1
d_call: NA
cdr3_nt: TGTGCCAGCAGCTTGGACAGACTGAACACTGAAGCTTTCTTT
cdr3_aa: CASSLDRLNTEAFF

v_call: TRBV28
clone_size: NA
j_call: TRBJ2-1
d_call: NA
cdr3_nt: TGTGCCAGCAGCCCCGCCTACAATGAGCAGTTCTTC
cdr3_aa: CASSPAYNEQFF

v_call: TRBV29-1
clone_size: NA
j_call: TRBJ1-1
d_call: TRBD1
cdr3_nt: TGCAGCGTGGAGACAGGGGGCAGGGGCACTGAAGCTTTCTTT
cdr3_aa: CSVETGGRGTEAFF

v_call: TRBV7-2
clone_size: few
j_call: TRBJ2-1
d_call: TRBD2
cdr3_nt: TGTGCCAGCTGGAAGACTAGCGGGCTCTACAATGAGCAGTTCTTC
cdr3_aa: CASWKTSGLYNEQFF

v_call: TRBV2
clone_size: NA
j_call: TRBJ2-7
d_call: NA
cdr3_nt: TGTGCCTTAACTCCCCAACAGGGATCCTACGAGCAGTACTTC
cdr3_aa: CALTPQQGSYEQYF

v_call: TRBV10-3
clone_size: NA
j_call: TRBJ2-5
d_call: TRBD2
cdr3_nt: TGTGCCACCGCCGGGGCTAGTAGCGGGACCGCAGAGACCCAGTACTTC
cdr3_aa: CATAGASSGTAETQYF

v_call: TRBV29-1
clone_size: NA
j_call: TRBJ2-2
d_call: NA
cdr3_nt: TGCAGCGTTTATACCGGGGAGCTGTTTTTT
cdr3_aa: CSVYTGELFF

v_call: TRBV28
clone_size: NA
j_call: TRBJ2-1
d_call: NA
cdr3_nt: TGTGCCAGCAGTTTCAGCGGGCCTAGGGATGAGCAGTTCTTC
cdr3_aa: CASSFSGPRDEQFF